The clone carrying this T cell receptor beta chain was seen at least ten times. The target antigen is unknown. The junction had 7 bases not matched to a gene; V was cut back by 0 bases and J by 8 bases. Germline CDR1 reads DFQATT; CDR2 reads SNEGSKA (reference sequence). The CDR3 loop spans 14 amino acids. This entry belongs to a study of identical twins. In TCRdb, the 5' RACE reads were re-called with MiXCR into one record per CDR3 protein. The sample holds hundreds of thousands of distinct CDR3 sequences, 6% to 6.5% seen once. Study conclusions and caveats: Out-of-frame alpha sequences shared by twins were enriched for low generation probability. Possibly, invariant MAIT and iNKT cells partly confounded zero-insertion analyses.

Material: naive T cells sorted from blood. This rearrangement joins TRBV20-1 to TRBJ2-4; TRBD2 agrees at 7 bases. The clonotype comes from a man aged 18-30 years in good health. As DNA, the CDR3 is TGCAGTGCTAGAGAGGGACTAAGATTTGACATTCAGTACTTC. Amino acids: CSAREGLRFDIQYF.